This TCR beta chain was sequenced in a study of CXCR3-negative and CXCR3-positive naive CD8 T cells. Study outcomes and limitations: A higher hydrophobicity marked the TRB CDR3s of CXCR3-positive naive cells versus CXCR3-negative naive cells. Freshly isolated PBMCs were used in most assays, given partial CXCR3 loss after freezing.

Germline V gene lookup returns CDR1 MGHRA and CDR2 YSYEKL. The CDR3 has 15 amino acids. About this clonotype itself: What it binds is not known.

cDNA libraries for TRB were generated by 5' RACE incorporating UMI labels. Each CDR3 protein gets one entry in TCRdb, which reprocessed the 5' RACE reads and gives no DNA. Its listing shows about 130,000 distinct CDR3 sequences. Each CD8+ T cell subset was flow-sorted in triplicate. Every sort contained 270,000 or so cells. V and J are TRBV4-1 and TRBJ1-1. The sequence derives from a human donor in good health. Some clones in this sample may be carry-over from other donors' samples. What was sequenced was naive CXCR3+ CD8+ T cells from blood. Sample subset: CD45RO-CCR7+CD27+CD95- naive CD8+ T cells expressing CXCR3 (TNR3+). CDR3 sequence: CASSFTGHKDTEAFF.